These 18 T cell receptor beta chains share one sample of origin, sequenced in a study of cytomegalovirus exposure and HLA in healthy donors. PCR involved 60 Vbeta and 13 Jbeta primers. Measured with immunoSEQ multiplex PCR; TCRdb has only the in-frame clones, and not every one. The data contain approximately 110,000 clones, about 80% of them singletons. Sequencing was carried out using PBMCs. The receptor set was obtained from a man between 25 and 39 years old in good health and CMV-seronegative.

The V gene is TRBV5-1, the J gene TRBJ1-4, with 8 positions matching TRBD1. The V gene end was trimmed by 7 bases and the J gene end by 8 bases; junction bases not matched to a gene: 13. Germline V CDR1 and CDR2: SGHRS, YFSETQ. This CDR3 contains 15 residues. In DNA, the CDR3 is TGCGCCAGCGCGACAGGGGACCGGCTGGCCGAAAAACTGTTTTTT. Encoded protein: CASATGDRLAEKLFF.

The chain links TRBV25-1 to TRBJ2-7, with 7 bases fitting TRBD2. CDR3 size: 13 residues. Germline V gene sequence: CDR1 MGHDK, CDR2 SYGVNS. V lost 5 bases and J lost 5; bases outside the gene matches: 6. DNA of the CDR3: TGTGCCAGCAGTCTCCCAGGGAGGGACGAGCAGTACTTC. Translation: CASSLPGRDEQYF.

The V gene is TRBV7-9, the J gene TRBJ2-7, with 7 positions matching TRBD1. The germline V gene has CDR1 SEHNR and CDR2 FQNEAQ (reference sequence). The CDR3 extends over 13 amino acids. V was clipped by 5 bases and J by 0 bases; unmatched bases: 1. The CDR3 nucleotides read TGTGCCAGCAGCCGGGACAGCTCCTACGAGCAGTACTTC. Its protein product is CASSRDSSYEQYF.

The V gene is TRBV5-4, the J gene TRBJ1-4; 7 positions match TRBD1. This CDR3 region has 16 residues. V lost 4 bases to trimming and J lost 5 bases; unmatched junction nucleotides: 11. Germline values: CDR1 SGHNT, CDR2 YYREEE (reference sequence). CDR3: CASSRQGTVGNEKLFF. CDR3 nucleotides: TGTGCCAGCAGCCGGCAGGGGACAGTGGGGAATGAAAAACTGTTTTTT.

This clone has just a few counts. In nucleotides, the CDR3 is TGTGCCAGCAGTGAAGCGCTACTAGCGGCAGGGGAGCAGTACTTC. Protein: CASSEALLAAGEQYF. The chain couples TRBV6-1 to TRBJ2-7; 8 bases align to TRBD2. Per germline, CDR1 MNHNS and CDR2 SASEGT. V was pared by 0 bases and J by 7 bases, with 8 bases of the junction left unmatched. CDR3 length: 15 residues.

V and J are TRBV6-5 and TRBJ1-1; 11 bases line up with TRBD1. The germline CDR1 and CDR2 sequences are MNHEY and SVGAGI. This CDR3 has 15 residues. The junction had 7 bases not matched to a gene; V was cut back by 4 bases and J by 6 bases. CDR3 region: CASSFRDRGYSEAFF. The CDR3 coding sequence is TGTGCCAGCAGTTTTCGGGACAGGGGGTATTCTGAAGCTTTCTTT.

The genes are TRBV2 and TRBJ1-5; no reliable D call. Per the germline V gene, CDR1 is SNHLY and CDR2 is FYNNEI. This CDR3 contains 11 residues. The V gene lost 6 bases and the J gene lost 6 bases, with 6 bases spanning the gap. The CDR3 DNA is TGTGCCAGCAGATCCTCTCAGCCCCAGCATTTT. Encoded protein: CASRSSQPQHF.

The chain couples TRBV5-1 to TRBJ2-7; possible D gene TRBD2, 6 bases. Germline V gene data show CDR1 as SGHRS and CDR2 as YFSETQ. Trimming pared 1 base from V and 1 base from J, leaving 12 bases between. The CDR3 is 15 amino acids. In nucleotides, the CDR3 is TGCGCCAGCAGCTTGAGCCCTAGCGAGTCCTACGAGCAGTACTTC. This sequence encodes CASSLSPSESYEQYF. Based on the CDR3 plus reference TRBV5-1 and TRBJ2-7, the full variable domain is KAGVTQTPRYLIKTRGQQVTLSCSPISGHRSVSWYQQTPGQGLQFLFEYFSETQRNKGNFPGRFSGRQFSNSRSEMNVSTLELGDSALYLCASSLSPSESYEQYFGPGTRLTVT.

This clone was detected only once. V gene TRBV13 combines with J gene TRBJ2-5, with TRBD2 matching 8 bases. V lost 4 bases and J lost 7; bases outside the gene matches: 20. The germline V gene has CDR1 PRHDT and CDR2 FYEKMQ (reference sequence). This CDR3 has 18 residues. DNA for the CDR3: TGTGCCAGCAGCTCAAGCGCGCGGCGGGAGGCGGTCCGGGCGACCCAGTACTTC. Translated, it gives CASSSSARREAVRATQYF.

This chain joins TRBV25-1 and TRBJ2-5, with D perhaps TRBD1 (6 bases). The J call is doubtful: the DNA matches TRBJ2-7 better. CDR3 length equals 16 residues. The germline V gene encodes CDR1 MGHDK and CDR2 SYGVNS. CDR3 DNA sequence: TGTGCCAGCAGTGCCAGCGTGGGGACATTCCACTACGAGCAGTACTTC. Protein product: CASSASVGTFHYEQYF.

In its sample, this clone was seen once. The V call is TRBV5-6, the J call TRBJ2-7, with TRBD1 identical over 10 bases. Germline values: CDR1 SGHDT, CDR2 YYEEEE. The V gene end was trimmed by 4 bases and the J gene end by 7 bases; junction bases not matched to a gene: 8. There are 14 residues in the CDR3. The CDR3 loop is CASSMGQGPREQYF. The CDR3 DNA follows: TGTGCCAGCAGCATGGGACAGGGGCCTCGGGAGCAGTACTTC.

The table lists this clone with a few counts. This rearrangement joins TRBV15 to TRBJ1-3; possible D gene TRBD1, 6 bases. CDR1 is LNHNV and CDR2 is YYDKDF in the germline V gene (reference sequence). The CDR3 is made up of 17 amino acids. Trimming shortened V by 0 bases and J by 4 bases, and 16 bases separated the two germline ends. The CDR3: CATSRDQRGNNGNTIYF. In DNA form, the CDR3 reads TGTGCCACCAGCAGAGATCAGAGGGGGAATAACGGAAACACCATATATTTT.

Note on this clone: At one end the junction does not follow the germline gene, possibly because of a read error. The V and J genes are TRBV5-1 and TRBJ2-3; TRBD1 might be the D (6 bases). CDR1 SGHRS and CDR2 YFSETQ come from the germline V gene. The CDR3 runs to 16 residues. The CDR3 is CASSPRKVGGTDTQCF. The DNA of the CDR3 is TGCGCCAGCAGCCCACGGAAGGTTGGGGGCACAGATACGCAGTGTTTT.

V usage is TRBV15 and J usage is TRBJ2-1; tentative D call: TRBD2 (6 bases). Trimming took off 3 bases at V and 7 bases at J, with 19 bases between the two ends. This CDR3 is 16 amino acids long. Germline loops: CDR1 LNHNV, CDR2 YYDKDF (reference sequence). The CDR3 DNA reads as TGTGCCACCAGCAGGAACCGGGACTTAGCCTGGAATGAGCAGTTCTTC. Residues: CATSRNRDLAWNEQFF. The full variable domain, rest sourced from reference TRBV15 and TRBJ2-1, is DAMVIQNPRYQVTQFGKPVTLSCSQTLNHNVMYWYQQKSSQAPKLLFHYYDKDFNNEADTPDNFQSRRPNTSFCFLDIRSPGLGDTAMYLCATSRNRDLAWNEQFFGPGTRLTVL.

V is TRBV28 and J is TRBJ2-2; the match to TRBD1 covers 8 bases. V shed 3 bases and J 5 bases; nucleotides not matched to a gene: 2. The CDR3 has 14 amino acids. Germline-derived CDR1 and CDR2 are MDHEN and SYDVKM. Here the CDR3 DNA reads TGTGCCAGCAGTTTCACAGGGGGGACCGGGGAGCTGTTTTTT. It is translated as CASSFTGGTGELFF.

The chain is built from TRBV7-9 and TRBJ1-1, with 8 bases identical to TRBD1. The CDR3 is made up of 15 amino acids. Germline V gene data show CDR1 as SEHNR and CDR2 as FQNEAQ (reference sequence). Trimming removed 5 bases from V and 1 base from J; junction bases left unmatched: 6. The DNA for the CDR3 is TGTGCCAGCAGCGGCCAGGGGACAGGGAACACTGAAGCTTTCTTT. Protein sequence: CASSGQGTGNTEAFF.

This clone was detected a few times. V usage is TRBV19 and J usage is TRBJ2-4, with D uncertain. This CDR3 is 12 amino acids long. V gave up 5 bases and J gave up 5 bases, with 7 bases separating them. Per germline, CDR1 LNHDA and CDR2 SQIVND (reference sequence). The CDR3 DNA reads as TGTGCCAGTAGTTTGGGCCAAAACATTCAGTACTTC. The encoded protein is CASSLGQNIQYF.

This clone was observed a few times. The chain joins TRBV6-5 to TRBJ1-1, with TRBD1 as a possible D gene (5 bases). CDR1 MNHEY and CDR2 SVGAGI come from the germline V gene. Trimming stripped 7 bases from V and 1 base from J, with 13 bases between. This CDR3 contains 14 residues. CDR3 in amino acids: CASTQGYRNTEAFF. CDR3 DNA sequence: TGTGCCAGCACCCAGGGTTATAGGAACACTGAAGCTTTCTTT.